These 27 T cell receptor beta chains were sequenced from one sample in a study of radiotherapy plus CTLA-4 blockade in lung cancer. Using immunoSEQ multiplex PCR, the repertoire was profiled, and TCRdb retains in-frame clones only, with some absent. This table holds under 90,000 clones, about two thirds found once. The sample was peripheral blood, taken from a patient treated with radiotherapy plus ipilimumab. These receptors came from a human donor with non-small cell lung cancer that progressed on radiotherapy plus ipilimumab.

This chain joins TRBV6-6 and TRBJ1-5, with 11 bases lining up with TRBD1. The ends lost 5 bases at V and 7 bases at J; junction bases unmatched: 4. The CDR3 extends over 14 amino acids. The germline gives CDR1 MNHNY, CDR2 SVGAGI (reference sequence). The CDR3 DNA reads TGTGCCAGCAGTGAGGGACAGGGGGTCCAGCCCCAGCATTTT. This sequence encodes CASSEGQGVQPQHF.

V usage is TRBV4-1 and J usage is TRBJ1-2, with TRBD1 as a possible D gene (5 bases). The CDR3 totals 15 residues. The V and J ends lost 0 bases and 2 bases respectively, with 10 bases between them. Germline CDR1 and CDR2: MGHRA and YSYEKL. The CDR3: CASSQETAENYGYTF. The CDR3 DNA reads as TGCGCCAGCAGCCAAGAGACAGCTGAAAACTATGGCTACACCTTC.

The gene calls are TRBV9 and TRBJ2-2, with a weak D call TRBD1 (7 bases). The CDR3 is 17 residues long. Deletions cut 4 bases from V and 6 bases from J, with 22 bases between. CDR1 SGDLS and CDR2 YYNGEE come from the germline V gene. This CDR3 is CASSSTRGTVLSGELFF. The DNA for the CDR3 is TGTGCCAGCAGCTCCACCCGCGGGACAGTTCTTTCCGGGGAGCTGTTTTTT.

This clone was seen more than once but under ten times. The chain links TRBV6-5 to TRBJ1-1; D gene unclear. The CDR3 length is 13 residues. V lost 5 bases, J lost 3 bases, and 10 bases lay in between. Germline V CDR1 and CDR2: MNHEY, SVGAGI. The CDR3 coding sequence is TGTGCCAGCAGTATAACACGGTACACTGAAGCTTTCTTT. Its protein product is CASSITRYTEAFF.

The rearrangement links TRBV9 to TRBJ1-2; maybe TRBD1 (6 bases). Per germline, CDR1 SGDLS and CDR2 YYNGEE. The V end was cut by 2 bases, the J end by 4 bases, with 12 bases between. The CDR3 sequence is 14 residues long. Here the CDR3 reads CASSVGGLAYGYTF. The CDR3 DNA sequence: TGTGCCAGCAGCGTGGGGGGGCTGGCCTATGGCTACACCTTC. Combining the CDR3 with reference TRBV9 and TRBJ1-2 gives the whole variable domain DSGVTQTPKHLITATGQRVTLRCSPRSGDLSVYWYQQSLDQGLQFLIQYYNGEERAKGNILERFSAQQFPDLHSELNLSSLELGDSALYFCASSVGGLAYGYTFGSGTRLTVV.

This rearrangement joins TRBV6-6 to TRBJ2-5; perhaps TRBD2 as D (5 bases). Germline CDR1 MNHNY, CDR2 SVGAGI (reference sequence). Trimming shortened V by 2 bases and J by 4 bases, and 14 bases separated the two germline ends. The CDR3 sequence is 15 residues long. The CDR3 DNA is TGTGCCAGCAGTTACGAGGGAGTCATAGGAGAGACCCAGTACTTC. Translation: CASSYEGVIGETQYF.

The V gene is TRBV5-4, the J gene TRBJ2-3; 12 nucleotides line up with TRBD2. Germline V gene data show CDR1 as SGHNT and CDR2 as YYREEE (reference sequence). Losses at the gene ends were 4 bases for V and 3 bases for J; bases not matched to a gene: 3. This CDR3 spans 15 amino acids. This chain's CDR3 is CASSLTSGGTDTQYF. In DNA, the CDR3 is TGTGCCAGCAGCCTGACTAGCGGGGGAACAGATACGCAGTATTTT.

This chain links TRBV5-6 with TRBJ1-1; 7 bases align to TRBD1. Germline values: CDR1 SGHDT, CDR2 YYEEEE. The V segment lost 0 bases and the J segment 1 base; nucleotides outside the gene matches: 9. CDR3 length: 17 amino acids. Written as DNA, the CDR3 is TGTGCCAGCAGCTTGGTCGGCGGGACAGCGAGGAACACTGAAGCTTTCTTT. This codes for CASSLVGGTARNTEAFF.

The gene calls are TRBV7-2 and TRBJ1-3; perhaps TRBD1 as D (5 bases). With 2 bases removed from V and 1 base from J, the gap between germline ends came to 12 bases. The CDR3 contains 16 residues. Germline V gives CDR1 SGHTA, CDR2 FQGNSA. The CDR3 spells CASSLSGTLSGNTIYF. DNA for the CDR3: TGTGCCAGCAGCTTAAGTGGGACGCTTTCTGGAAACACCATATATTTT.

The chain joins TRBV7-2 to TRBJ2-3; D gene uncertain. V lost 5 bases and J 10 bases, leaving 13 bases between the germline ends. CDR3 size: 12 residues. Germline CDR1 reads SGHTA; CDR2 reads FQGNSA. CDR3: CASSLMSEAQYF. The CDR3 DNA reads TGTGCCAGCAGCCTCATGAGCGAAGCGCAGTATTTT.

The rearrangement uses TRBV19 and TRBJ1-5; D gene uncertain. Trimming took 4 bases from V and 3 from J, leaving 16 bases between them. Per the germline V gene, CDR1 is LNHDA and CDR2 is SQIVND (reference sequence). The CDR3 runs 16 residues. CDR3 region: CASSTRPVQVNQPQHF. CDR3 coding DNA: TGTGCCAGTAGTACACGACCCGTGCAGGTCAATCAGCCCCAGCATTTT.

The chain couples TRBV7-9 to TRBJ1-4; possible D gene TRBD1, 5 bases. This CDR3 contains 12 residues. Germline assignment: CDR1 SEHNR and CDR2 FQNEAQ (reference sequence). Trimming shortened V by 3 bases and J by 11 bases, and 10 bases separated the two germline ends. The CDR3 region is CASSLGRGKLFF. The DNA of the CDR3 is TGTGCCAGCAGCTTGGGGCGGGGGAAACTGTTTTTT.

The chain is built from TRBV6-5 and TRBJ2-6; a weak D match, TRBD1 (6 bases). This CDR3 region has 14 residues. Germline V gene sequence: CDR1 MNHEY, CDR2 SVGAGI. The ends were cut back, 4 bases at V and 13 bases at J, with 17 bases in the middle. The CDR3: CASSFPGTPLVLTF. CDR3 nucleotide sequence: TGTGCCAGCAGTTTCCCCGGGACACCTCTGGTCCTGACTTTC.

In its sample, this clone was seen a few times. The V gene is TRBV7-9, the J gene TRBJ2-7; no definite D call. V lost 7 bases and J lost 4, with 14 bases in between. The germline V gene encodes CDR1 SEHNR and CDR2 FQNEAQ (reference sequence). CDR3 length: 13 amino acids. The CDR3 protein is CASTPAYYYEQYF. DNA for the CDR3: TGTGCCAGCACCCCAGCTTATTATTACGAGCAGTACTTC.

This chain joins TRBV9 and TRBJ1-1; D is uncertain. This CDR3 spans 15 amino acids. Trimming shortened V by 2 bases and J by 1 base, and 12 bases separated the two germline ends. Germline lookup yields CDR1 SGDLS and CDR2 YYNGEE. The chain's CDR3 is CASSVDGRRNTEAFF. For the CDR3, the DNA is TGTGCCAGCAGCGTTGATGGGCGGCGGAACACTGAAGCTTTCTTT. The full variable domain, rest sourced from reference TRBV9 and TRBJ1-1, is DSGVTQTPKHLITATGQRVTLRCSPRSGDLSVYWYQQSLDQGLQFLIQYYNGEERAKGNILERFSAQQFPDLHSELNLSSLELGDSALYFCASSVDGRRNTEAFFGQGTRLTVV.

The rearrangement links TRBV5-1 to TRBJ2-2; D call uncertain. The CDR3 runs 13 residues. The V gene lost 6 bases and the J gene lost 8 bases, with 14 bases spanning the gap. The germline V gene has CDR1 SGHRS and CDR2 YFSETQ. The CDR3 DNA is TGCGCCAGCAAACTCGAGGCGTCGGGGGAGCTGTTTTTT. This codes for CASKLEASGELFF.

V gene TRBV7-8 combines with J gene TRBJ1-1; D might be TRBD1 (5 bases). The CDR3 length is 16 residues. CDR1 is SGHVS and CDR2 is FQNEAQ in the germline V gene. Trimming shortened V by 5 bases and J by 0 bases, and 16 bases separated the two germline ends. The CDR3 is CASSPGGWRLNTEAFF. CDR3 in DNA: TGTGCCAGCAGCCCTGGGGGGTGGAGGCTGAACACTGAAGCTTTCTTT.

This clone has more than one count but fewer than ten. The chain combines TRBV19 with TRBJ1-2, with TRBD1 identical over 7 bases. Germline values: CDR1 LNHDA, CDR2 SQIVND (reference sequence). This CDR3 has 15 residues. Trimming at V came to 5 bases and at J to 7 bases, leaving 13 bases not matched to a gene. This CDR3 is CASSSQGSTSGGYTF. Here the CDR3 DNA reads TGTGCCAGTAGTTCACAGGGGTCGACTAGTGGTGGCTACACCTTC.

Of note for this clone: The germline gene is not matched at one end of the junction; a read error may be the cause. The V gene is TRBV12-5, the J gene TRBJ1-2; no definite D call. Germline V gene data show CDR1 as LGHNT and CDR2 as FRNRAP. The CDR3 contains 9 residues. The CDR3 DNA reads as TGTGCTAGTGGTTTCCCCCCATCATTC. Its translation: CASGFPPSF.

This clone was seen a handful of times. The chain's CDR3 is CASKGQGGETQYF. DNA for the CDR3: TGTGCCAGCAAAGGACAGGGCGGAGAGACCCAGTACTTC. This chain joins TRBV6-5 and TRBJ2-5; TRBD1 agrees at 8 bases. The CDR3 runs 13 residues. Germline-derived CDR1 and CDR2 are MNHEY and SVGAGI. J was trimmed by 4 bases and V by 7 bases; bases with no gene match: 5.

V gene TRBV6-1 combines with J gene TRBJ2-7; 8 positions agree with TRBD1. Trimming cost V 8 bases and J 4 bases; bases outside gene matches: 10. Germline V lookup: CDR1 MNHNS, CDR2 SASEGT. The CDR3 is made up of 14 amino acids. The CDR3 protein is CASRTRQGAYEQYF. In DNA form, the CDR3 reads TGTGCCAGCCGTACCCGCCAGGGGGCTTACGAGCAGTACTTC.

This sequence joins TRBV7-9 and TRBJ2-5, with 7 nucleotides matching TRBD1. The germline gives CDR1 SEHNR, CDR2 FQNEAQ (reference sequence). The V segment lost 5 bases and the J segment 3 bases; nucleotides outside the gene matches: 6. This CDR3 is 14 amino acids long. DNA for the CDR3: TGTGCCAGCAGCACCACAGGGGTGGAAGAGACCCAGTACTTC. It encodes CASSTTGVEETQYF.

This chain connects TRBV4-1 to TRBJ1-5; possibly TRBD1 for D (5 bases). This CDR3 is built from 14 residues. Germline V gene data show CDR1 as MGHRA and CDR2 as YSYEKL. Between the trimmed V and J ends, which lost 0 bases and 6 bases, there was a span of 9 bases. CDR3 sequence reads: CASSQEAGPQPQHF. The CDR3 DNA reads TGCGCCAGCAGCCAAGAGGCGGGGCCTCAGCCCCAGCATTTT.

This clone was seen more than once but under ten times. The chain combines TRBV18 with TRBJ2-5, with TRBD2 identical over 10 bases. The CDR3 spans 15 residues. The germline V gene encodes CDR1 KGHSH and CDR2 LQKENI. V lost 3 bases, J lost 5 bases, and 6 bases stayed unmatched. CDR3 sequence reads: CASSPAGTSVETQYF. As DNA, the CDR3 is TGTGCCAGCTCACCTGCCGGGACTAGCGTGGAGACCCAGTACTTC.

This clone was picked up one time. The chain recombines TRBV5-1 with TRBJ1-3; D might be TRBD1 (6 bases). The CDR3 has 16 residues. V was pared by 3 bases and J by 0 bases, with 13 bases between. Germline V gene sequence: CDR1 SGHRS, CDR2 YFSETQ. Here the CDR3 DNA reads TGCGCCAGCAGCTCCCTACAGGGCACCTCTGGAAACACCATATATTTT. Translated: CASSSLQGTSGNTIYF. Full variable domain (outside the CDR3, taken from reference TRBV5-1 and TRBJ1-3): KAGVTQTPRYLIKTRGQQVTLSCSPISGHRSVSWYQQTPGQGLQFLFEYFSETQRNKGNFPGRFSGRQFSNSRSEMNVSTLELGDSALYLCASSSLQGTSGNTIYFGEGSWLTVV.

V and J are TRBV28 and TRBJ2-7, with 11 bases identical to TRBD2. Germline CDR1 reads MDHEN; CDR2 reads SYDVKM. The CDR3 totals 17 residues. The V gene end was trimmed by 4 bases and the J gene end by 7 bases; junction bases not matched to a gene: 15. CDR3 loop: CASSSRGSGLAAWEQYF. Written as DNA, the CDR3 is TGTGCCAGCAGTTCCCGGGGGTCGGGACTAGCGGCTTGGGAGCAGTACTTC.

The chain is built from TRBV10-3 and TRBJ2-1; 8 bases fit TRBD2. The CDR3 is made up of 14 amino acids. Looked up from germline, CDR1 is ENHRY and CDR2 is SYGVKD. J gave up 4 bases and V 10 bases, and 9 bases lay outside the gene matches. The CDR3: CASKAGVGYNEQFF. As DNA, the CDR3 is TGTGCCAGTAAAGCGGGAGTGGGGTACAATGAGCAGTTCTTC.